A single sample gave rise to the 15 T cell receptor beta chains below, sequenced in a study of long-term antiretroviral therapy in people with HIV (dated by TCRdb to 2022 to 2024). The immunoSEQ hsTCRB v3.0 assay was used at survey level resolution to sequence the TRB variable region. TCRdb obtained this table from immuneACCESS and retained in-frame rearrangements with V and J assigned. These tables miss some clones; where compared with another copy, unresolved V genes account for less than half of the shortfall, and the remainder is unexplained. The sample has 34,000 or so clones on record, 85% of them singletons. The ten largest clones represent about 4.4% of the sample. The sequencing here drew on unsorted PBMCs, taken about 3.5 years after starting antiretroviral therapy. These receptors all stem from a man between 18 and 29 years old with HIV.

The chain has TRBV28 and TRBJ1-2; the match to TRBD1 covers 8 bases. The V segment lost 5 bases and the J segment 0 bases; nucleotides outside the gene matches: 2. Germline lookup yields CDR1 MDHEN and CDR2 SYDVKM. CDR3 length equals 14 residues. The CDR3 reads CASSLTGANYGYTF. The CDR3, as DNA: TGTGCCAGCAGTCTGACAGGGGCTAACTATGGCTACACCTTC.

This rearrangement joins TRBV27 to TRBJ2-7; TRBD1 matches 8 bases. This CDR3 has 14 residues. With V trimmed by 4 bases and J by 5 bases, 7 bases remained unmatched. The germline V gene encodes CDR1 MNHEY and CDR2 SMNVEV (reference sequence). The CDR3 nucleotides read TGTGCCAGCAGTTCGCCAGGGGGCTCAAACGAGCAGTACTTC. Protein: CASSSPGGSNEQYF.

CDR3 nucleotides: TGTGCCATCAGTGAGTCGATGGGGCGCGTGGACACTGAAGCTTTCTTT. It is translated as CAISESMGRVDTEAFF. The J gene is TRBJ1-1, the V gene TRBV10-3; maybe TRBD1 (5 bases). This CDR3 has 16 residues. Trimming pared 0 bases from V and 3 bases from J, leaving 14 bases between. CDR1 ENHRY and CDR2 SYGVKD come from the germline V gene.

CDR3 amino acids: CASSLGLAGRSYEQYF. CDR3 sequence (DNA): TGTGCCAGCAGCTTAGGTCTAGCGGGAAGATCCTACGAGCAGTACTTC. V is TRBV11-2 and J is TRBJ2-7; 9 positions agree with TRBD2. This CDR3 is 16 amino acids long. V shed 1 base and J 1 base; nucleotides not matched to a gene: 5. Germline CDR1 is SGHAT and CDR2 is FQNNGV.

The chain uses TRBV6-6 and TRBJ2-4, with 7 bases matching TRBD2. Germline loops: CDR1 MNHNY, CDR2 SVGAGI (reference sequence). The CDR3 is 16 amino acids. Germline trimming cut 5 bases from V and 3 bases from J; bases unmatched to any gene: 10. Written as DNA, the CDR3 is TGTGCCAGCAGTAGGCGGGGGTTAGAAGGCAAAAACATTCAGTACTTC. This sequence encodes CASSRRGLEGKNIQYF.

This clone came up a few times. This chain joins TRBV7-9 and TRBJ1-5, with D perhaps matching TRBD1 (6 bases). CDR3 size: 15 residues. Trimming removed 5 bases from V and 0 bases from J, with 11 bases in between. Germline V gene sequence: CDR1 SEHNR, CDR2 FQNEAQ (reference sequence). The CDR3 nucleotides are TGTGCCAGCAGCCGTACAGGGAGTAGCAATCAGCCCCAGCATTTT. Its translation: CASSRTGSSNQPQHF.

This chain connects TRBV19 to TRBJ1-1; maybe TRBD1 (5 bases). Trimming took off 5 bases at V and 5 bases at J, with 12 bases between the two ends. Germline-derived CDR1 and CDR2 are LNHDA and SQIVND (reference sequence). The CDR3 consists of 13 residues. The CDR3 loop reads CASSVGTGTEAFF. Written as DNA, the CDR3 is TGTGCCAGTAGTGTAGGGACTGGTACTGAAGCTTTCTTT. Full variable domain (rest looked up from reference TRBV19 and TRBJ1-1): DGGITQSPKYLFRKEGQNVTLSCEQNLNHDAMYWYRQDPGQGLRLIYYSQIVNDFQKGDIAEGYSVSREKKESFPLTVTSAQKNPTAFYLCASSVGTGTEAFFGQGTRLTVV.

The rearrangement uses TRBV4-1 and TRBJ2-7; no definite D call. Per germline, CDR1 MGHRA and CDR2 YSYEKL. Between the trimmed V and J ends, which lost 0 bases and 2 bases, there was a span of 8 bases. CDR3 length: 14 amino acids. The CDR3 here is CASSQDPAPYEQYF. CDR3 coding DNA: TGCGCCAGCAGCCAAGATCCAGCCCCCTACGAGCAGTACTTC.

J is TRBJ2-1 and V is TRBV4-3; D gene uncertain. Germline V gene lookup returns CDR1 LGHNA and CDR2 YSLEER. CDR3 size: 14 residues. V gave up 4 bases and J gave up 2 bases, with 9 bases separating them. In DNA, the CDR3 is TGCGCCAGCAGCCCTGAAGGGACCTACAATGAGCAGTTCTTC. Translation: CASSPEGTYNEQFF.

The chain combines TRBV5-5 with TRBJ1-3; D not resolved. V was shortened by 0 bases and J by 1 base, with 2 bases between the two germline ends. This CDR3 contains 13 residues. Germline V gene data show CDR1 as SGHKS and CDR2 as YYEKEE (reference sequence). The CDR3 DNA is TGTGCCAGCAGCTTGGGTTCTGGAAACACCATATATTTT. It yields the protein CASSLGSGNTIYF.

V usage is TRBV18 and J usage is TRBJ2-2; 8 positions agree with TRBD1. With V trimmed by 3 bases and J by 5 bases, 5 bases remained unmatched. The germline V gene encodes CDR1 KGHSH and CDR2 LQKENI. This CDR3 spans 15 amino acids. The CDR3 protein is CASSPQGADTGELFF. The CDR3 DNA reads as TGTGCCAGCTCACCCCAGGGGGCGGATACCGGGGAGCTGTTTTTT. The whole variable domain, remainder taken from reference TRBV18 and TRBJ2-2, is NAGVMQNPRHLVRRRGQEARLRCSPMKGHSHVYWYRQLPEEGLKFMVYLQKENIIDESGMPKERFSAEFPKEGPSILRIQQVVRGDSAAYFCASSPQGADTGELFFGEGSRLTVL.

This clone appeared a few times. CDR3 nucleotides: TGTGCCATCAGTGGACAAAAGGATGGCTACACCTTC. This translates into CAISGQKDGYTF. This chain joins TRBV10-3 and TRBJ1-2; D gene uncertain. Between the trimmed V and J ends, which lost 4 bases and 6 bases, there was a span of 9 bases. CDR1 is ENHRY, CDR2 SYGVKD, per germline. The CDR3 covers 12 residues.

This chain uses TRBV5-6 with TRBJ2-2; 8 bases agree with TRBD1. This CDR3 spans 14 amino acids. V lost 3 bases and J lost 4; bases outside the gene matches: 2. The germline CDR1 and CDR2 sequences are SGHDT and YYEEEE. CDR3 DNA: TGTGCCAGCAGCTGGACAGGGTCCACCGGGGAGCTGTTTTTT. Translating gives CASSWTGSTGELFF.

The V gene is TRBV5-1, the J gene TRBJ1-2; no definite D call. Germline V gene sequence: CDR1 SGHRS, CDR2 YFSETQ. The CDR3 is made up of 14 amino acids. V lost 0 bases, J lost 1 base, and 7 bases lay in between. The CDR3 DNA reads as TGCGCCAGCAGCTTGGCTTCGGGTAACTATGGCTACACCTTC. Its protein product is CASSLASGNYGYTF.

V is TRBV14 and J is TRBJ2-1; D perhaps matches TRBD2 (5 bases). The CDR3 is 14 amino acids. Trimming left V 0 bases short and J 15 bases short, with 18 bases between. Germline V gene data show CDR1 as SGHDN and CDR2 as FVKESK. The CDR3 DNA reads as TGTGCCAGCAGCCAAGAGTCAGTTGGGGAGCTCGGGTTCTTC. Its translation: CASSQESVGELGFF.